This T cell receptor (beta chain) was obtained from a study of blood T cells in healthy people across ages. This CDR3 has 15 residues. V was cut by 2 bases and J by 5 bases, with 15 bases left in between. CDR1 and CDR2 from the germline V gene are MNHEY and SMNVEV (reference sequence). Together with a sample-barcoded 5' primer, a J-beta primer mix was included in a second PCR lasting roughly 6 to 12 cycles. A tag from a template-switch adaptor with 12 random nucleotides marked each cDNA molecule. Using its own MiXCR run on the 5' RACE reads, TCRdb lists one record per CDR3 protein. The table records hundreds of thousands of distinct CDR3 sequences, roughly 60% of them present only once. About this clonotype itself: Its antigen is unknown.

Study results and caveats: Correlation between TCR beta diversity and naive T cell percentage was strong. While age rose, TCR beta diversity per million T cells dropped in a roughly linear way.

V is TRBV27 and J is TRBJ2-5, with D unclear. The TCR was taken from a man aged 30 to 39 in good health. Sample: blood. The DNA of the CDR3 is TGTGCCAGCAGTTTAATCCCGGCCTTTTCTGAGACCCAGTACTTC. It codes for CASSLIPAFSETQYF.